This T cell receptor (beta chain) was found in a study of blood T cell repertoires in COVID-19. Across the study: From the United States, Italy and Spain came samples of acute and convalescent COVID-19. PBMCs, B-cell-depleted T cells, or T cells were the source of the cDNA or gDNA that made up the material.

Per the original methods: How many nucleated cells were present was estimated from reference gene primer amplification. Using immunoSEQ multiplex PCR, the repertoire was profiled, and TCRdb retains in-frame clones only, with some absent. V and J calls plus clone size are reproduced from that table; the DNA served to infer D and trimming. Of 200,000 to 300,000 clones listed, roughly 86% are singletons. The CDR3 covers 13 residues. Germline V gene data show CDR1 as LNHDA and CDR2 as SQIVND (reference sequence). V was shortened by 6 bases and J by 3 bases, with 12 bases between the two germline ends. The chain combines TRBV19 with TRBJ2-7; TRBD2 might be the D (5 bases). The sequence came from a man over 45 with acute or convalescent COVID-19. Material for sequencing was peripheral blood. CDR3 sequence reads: CASSSGLGYEQYF. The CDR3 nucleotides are TGTGCCAGTAGCTCCGGACTCGGCTACGAGCAGTACTTC.